The sample holds one count of the clone carrying this T cell receptor (beta chain). Germline V CDR1 and CDR2: SNHLY, FYNNEI. The V end lost 4 bases, the J end lost 8 bases, and 15 bases lay between the germline ends. CDR3 length: 14 amino acids. The data were taken from a study of control samples from healthy donors and cancer patients. Some clones are missing from TCRdb's copy, which holds only in-frame ones; the method was immunoSEQ multiplex PCR. Among approximately 51,000 clones listed, about 80% were seen once. This sequence was found in a man aged 65-85 years in good health. V and J are TRBV2 and TRBJ1-3; D unclear. Input material: blood. CDR3 sequence: CASSARPAHDTIYF. The CDR3 nucleotides are TGTGCCAGCAGTGCTAGGCCAGCGCACGACACCATATATTTT.